Listed here are 7 T cell receptor beta chains from one sample, sequenced in a study of blood T cell repertoires in COVID-19. Sequencing used immunoSEQ multiplex PCR; TCRdb keeps in-frame clones, though not all of them. The table shows some 150,000 clones, with 80% to 90% occurring only once. The sequenced sample consisted of peripheral blood. Source of these receptors: a man in his 70s with acute or convalescent COVID-19.

The rearrangement uses TRBV4-1 and TRBJ2-1, with D possibly being TRBD2 (5 bases). V was cut by 1 base and J by 8 bases, with 24 bases left in between. The CDR3 covers 18 residues. Germline V gene lookup returns CDR1 MGHRA and CDR2 YSYEKL. The DNA for the CDR3 is TGCGCCAGCAGCCAAGGGGAGATACGGTCAGAGAGGAGCGATGAGCAGTTCTTC. Translating it yields CASSQGEIRSERSDEQFF.

The rearrangement uses TRBV10-3 and TRBJ2-7, with 8 bases lining up with TRBD1. Germline CDR1 reads ENHRY; CDR2 reads SYGVKD. V dropped 6 bases and J dropped 4; count of bases not matched to a gene: 5. The CDR3 spans 13 residues. The CDR3 here is CAIRDRVGYEQYF. The CDR3 nucleotides are TGTGCCATCAGGGACAGGGTGGGTTACGAGCAGTACTTC.

The rearrangement uses TRBV28 and TRBJ1-5; TRBD1 might be the D (6 bases). The CDR3 totals 15 residues. Trimming stripped 6 bases from V and 0 bases from J, with 12 bases between. Germline loops: CDR1 MDHEN, CDR2 SYDVKM. The DNA of the CDR3 is TGTGCCAGCAGATGGACAGATTATAGCAATCAGCCCCAGCATTTT. This codes for CASRWTDYSNQPQHF.

This chain joins TRBV7-8 and TRBJ1-1; possible D gene TRBD1, 6 bases. CDR3 length equals 14 residues. Germline lookup yields CDR1 SGHVS and CDR2 FQNEAQ. V was cut by 5 bases and J by 5 bases, with 15 bases left in between. CDR3 nucleotide sequence: TGTGCCAGCAGCCCTGCAGGGGTTGGTACTGAAGCTTTCTTT. It yields the protein CASSPAGVGTEAFF.

The chain combines TRBV11-3 with TRBJ2-2, with 11 bases that match TRBD2. The J segment lost 4 bases and the V segment lost 5 bases, leaving 6 bases of the junction unmatched. The germline V gene has CDR1 SGHNT and CDR2 YENEEA. This CDR3 has 16 amino acids. This CDR3 reads CASSMGLAELTGELFF. The CDR3 DNA follows: TGTGCCAGCAGCATGGGACTAGCGGAGCTCACCGGGGAGCTGTTTTTT.

The chain is built from TRBV19 and TRBJ1-3; 8 nucleotides agree with TRBD1. This CDR3 has 14 amino acids. CDR1 and CDR2 from the germline V gene are LNHDA and SQIVND (reference sequence). The junction had 4 bases not matched to a gene; V was cut back by 7 bases and J by 2 bases. The CDR3 DNA sequence: TGTGCCAGTAAACCGACAGGGGCTGGAAACACCATATATTTT. Translating gives CASKPTGAGNTIYF.

The chain has TRBV7-2 and TRBJ1-5; the match to TRBD1 covers 8 bases. V lost 2 bases and J lost 5; bases outside the gene matches: 8. The CDR3 is 16 residues long. In germline, CDR1 is SGHTA, CDR2 FQGNSA. In DNA, the CDR3 is TGTGCCAGCAGCTTAAACGGCAGGGGGCTTTATCAGCCCCAGCATTTT. Its protein is CASSLNGRGLYQPQHF.